Listed below are T cell receptor beta chains from one sample, sequenced in a study of tumor-infiltrating lymphocytes in oesophageal squamous cell carcinoma. TCRdb passed the PCR reads through MiXCR, listing each CDR3 protein once. The sample shows about 13,000 distinct CDR3 sequences, roughly half of them seen only once. Source material: blood. These receptors were obtained from a female donor with esophageal squamous cell carcinoma. The CDR3 runs from the conserved cysteine through the conserved F or W. A D gene is named only where the DNA matches it firmly. Size is omitted from some rows. Given values are once, few, many or a class for expanded clones.

-	TRBJ2-3	-	TRBV7-9	CASSLGGTSNEQYF	TGTGCCAGCAGCTTAGGGGGGACTTCCAATGAGCAGTATTTT
once	TRBJ1-1	-	TRBV11-1	CASSPPRALVAEAFF	TGTGCCAGCAGCCCACCCCGGGCTCTCGTTGCTGAAGCTTTCTTT
-	TRBJ1-2	-	TRBV7-6	CASSSQVDGYTF	TGTGCCAGCAGCTCCCAGGTGGATGGCTACACCTTC
medium-sized	TRBJ1-1	TRBD1	TRBV27	CASSFGTGSLNTEAFF	TGTGCCAGCAGTTTTGGGACAGGGTCTTTGAACACTGAAGCTTTCTTT
-	TRBJ2-7	-	TRBV7-6	CASSLGIQSSYEQYF	TGTGCCAGCAGCTTAGGTATCCAGAGCTCCTACGAGCAGTACTTC
-	TRBJ2-5	-	TRBV12-3/TRBV12-4	CASSRTSTKTQYF	TGTGCCAGCAGTCGGACTTCGACTAAGACCCAGTACTTC
once	TRBJ2-1	-	TRBV11-1	CASSPRGDSYNEQFF	TGTGCCAGCAGCCCGAGAGGGGACTCCTACAATGAGCAGTTCTTC
medium-sized	TRBJ2-1	-	TRBV27	CASRPGLTTGNEQFF	TGTGCCAGCAGGCCAGGACTAACGACTGGCAATGAGCAGTTCTTC
-	TRBJ1-2	TRBD1	TRBV7-8	CASTNRGPGYGYTF	TGTGCCAGCACCAACAGGGGCCCAGGGTATGGCTACACCTTC
many	TRBJ2-3	-	TRBV5-1	CASSLASGPADTQYF	TGCGCCAGCAGCTTGGCCAGTGGCCCCGCAGATACGCAGTATTTT
-	TRBJ1-3	-	TRBV11-2	CASSSASAGNTIYF	TGTGCCAGCAGCTCCGCTAGCGCTGGAAACACCATATATTTT
few	TRBJ2-7	-	TRBV20-1	CSARGTTWAQYF	TGCAGTGCTAGAGGAACGACCTGGGCCCAGTACTTC
-	TRBJ2-2	-	TRBV7-3	CASSLSGFSSNTGELFF	TGTGCCAGCAGCTTATCGGGGTTTAGCTCGAACACCGGGGAGCTGTTTTTT
few	TRBJ2-7	TRBD1	TRBV20-1	CSARGQGGDEQYF	TGCAGTGCTAGGGGACAGGGGGGCGACGAGCAGTACTTC
-	TRBJ2-1	-	TRBV10-3	CAISEKGADQGEQFF	TGTGCCATCAGTGAGAAGGGTGCAGATCAAGGTGAGCAGTTCTTC
-	TRBJ2-1	TRBD1	TRBV7-3	CASSSTGQGSNEQFF	TGTGCCAGCAGCTCCACAGGACAGGGAAGTAATGAGCAGTTCTTC
few	TRBJ2-1	-	TRBV27	CASSPSGTAFHEQFF	TGTGCCAGCAGTCCGTCCGGGACGGCGTTCCACGAGCAGTTCTTC
few	TRBJ2-7	-	TRBV6-5	CASSYRVDNEQYF	TGTGCCAGCAGTTACAGGGTCGACAATGAGCAGTACTTC
-	TRBJ1-2	-	TRBV7-2	CASSLSQGGYGYTF	TGTGCCAGCAGCCTCTCACAGGGAGGGTATGGCTACACCTTC
-	TRBJ2-7	-	TRBV7-3	CASSPKTVREQYF	TGTGCCAGCAGCCCGAAGACAGTCCGCGAGCAGTACTTC
many	TRBJ2-7	-	TRBV5-8	CASSHSGGRYEQYF	TGTGCCAGCAGTCATAGCGGAGGACGCTACGAGCAGTACTTC
-	TRBJ2-5	-	TRBV6-2/TRBV6-3	CASSYSGGPQEAQYF	TGTGCCAGCAGTTACTCTGGCGGGCCCCAAGAGGCCCAGTACTTC
-	TRBJ2-3	TRBD2	TRBV7-6	CASTLPPRLAGGLDTQYF	TGTGCCAGCACCCTCCCCCCCCGCCTAGCGGGAGGGCTTGATACGCAGTATTTT
many	TRBJ1-1	TRBD1	TRBV5-1	CASGEQGASTEAFF	TGCGCCAGCGGTGAACAGGGGGCTTCCACTGAAGCTTTCTTT
few	TRBJ2-7	-	TRBV9	CASSRALGYEQYF	TGTGCCAGCAGTAGGGCCCTTGGCTACGAGCAGTACTTC